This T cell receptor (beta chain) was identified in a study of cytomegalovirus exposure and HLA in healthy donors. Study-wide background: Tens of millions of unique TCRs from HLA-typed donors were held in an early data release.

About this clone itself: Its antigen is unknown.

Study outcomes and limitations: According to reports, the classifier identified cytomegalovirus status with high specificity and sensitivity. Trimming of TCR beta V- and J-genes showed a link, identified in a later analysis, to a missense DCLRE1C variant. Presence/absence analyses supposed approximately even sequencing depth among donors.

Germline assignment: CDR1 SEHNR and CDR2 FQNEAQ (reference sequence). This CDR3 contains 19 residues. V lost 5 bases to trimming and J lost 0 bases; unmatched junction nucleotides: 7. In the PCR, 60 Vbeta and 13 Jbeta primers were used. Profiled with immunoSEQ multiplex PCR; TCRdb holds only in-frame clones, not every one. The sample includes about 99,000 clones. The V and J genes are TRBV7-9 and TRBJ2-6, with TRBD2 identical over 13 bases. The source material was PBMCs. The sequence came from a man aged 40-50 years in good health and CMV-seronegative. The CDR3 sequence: CASSLRTSGGISGANVLTF. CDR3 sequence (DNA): TGTGCCAGCAGCCTCCGGACTAGCGGGGGTATCTCTGGGGCCAACGTCCTGACTTTC.